A selection of T cell receptor beta chains follows, all from one sample in a study of Ad26.COV2.S vaccination and SARS-CoV-2 variants. The repertoire was sequenced with immunoSEQ multiplex PCR; TCRdb's copy has only in-frame clones and lacks some. The sample includes over 400,000 clones, less than 95% of them seen just once. The sample consisted of peripheral blood, taken in a trial of Ad26.COV2.S vaccine versus placebo. The origin of the receptors is a person between 18 and 65 years old who received the Ad26.COV2.S COVID-19 vaccine or a placebo. CDR3s include the opening cysteine and the closing phenylalanine or tryptophan. Each record gives: J gene, V gene, CDR3 protein.

TRBJ1-3	TRBV7-8	CASSLGGGAHSGNTIYF
TRBJ2-5	TRBV18	CASSPSTFQETQYF
TRBJ1-6	TRBV7-2	CASSFRTYNSPLHF
TRBJ2-7	TRBV7-9	CASSRTGGSSGSYEQYF
TRBJ2-6	TRBV13	CASSSSGGANVLTF
TRBJ1-1	TRBV19	CASRPQGAGTEAFF
TRBJ1-2	TRBV5-1	CASSLKQGNYGYTF
TRBJ2-2	TRBV4-3	CTSSQQSGSDNTGELFF
TRBJ1-1	TRBV19	CASSKEDRRSSEAFF
TRBJ2-5	TRBV7-3	CASSPQGTSRETQYF
TRBJ2-7	TRBV9	CASSLLITSYEQYF
TRBJ1-1	TRBV14	CASSQVQGRTEAFF
TRBJ2-7	TRBV7-8	CASSLEDSRHEQYF
TRBJ2-5	TRBV29-1	CSVRRDSDVSQYF
TRBJ2-7	TRBV30	CAWEHQGIYEQYF
TRBJ2-7	TRBV4-1	CASSLAEQGGTYEQYF
TRBJ1-2	TRBV5-1	CASSLVRHYGYTF
TRBJ2-1	TRBV5-1	CASSSDRRAYNEQFF
TRBJ2-1	TRBV9	CASSVGGGTGNEQFF
TRBJ2-3	TRBV5-1	CASSLGGLADTDTQYF
TRBJ2-7	TRBV28	CASSLPGQGPYEQYF
TRBJ2-7	TRBV27	CASSFNRDRVVEQYF
TRBJ1-5	TRBV19	CASSIVGQSNQPQHF
TRBJ2-2	TRBV3-1/TRBV3-2	CASSHSTGELFF
TRBJ2-7	TRBV7-6	CASSTLAVGEQYF
TRBJ2-3	TRBV15	CATSRDQREGQDTQYF
TRBJ2-7	TRBV7-6	CASSLGDIGYEQYF
TRBJ2-7	TRBV7-2	CASSLIAGGGEQYF
TRBJ2-7	TRBV5-5	CASSLLLAGGSEQYF
TRBJ1-1	TRBV9	CASSPWTGYTEAFF
TRBJ2-1	TRBV24-1	CATSDLRGGGDNEQFF
TRBJ2-2	TRBV19	CASSIRREQTGELFF
TRBJ2-3	TRBV7-6	CASSLDSGSTDTQYF
TRBJ2-1	TRBV7-3	CASSLMSASWSYNEQFF
TRBJ2-5	TRBV3-1/TRBV3-2	CASSQEGRGGQEETQYF
TRBJ2-6	TRBV7-9	CASSSRTTGANVLTF
TRBJ2-2	TRBV19	CASSMAGISVSTGELFF